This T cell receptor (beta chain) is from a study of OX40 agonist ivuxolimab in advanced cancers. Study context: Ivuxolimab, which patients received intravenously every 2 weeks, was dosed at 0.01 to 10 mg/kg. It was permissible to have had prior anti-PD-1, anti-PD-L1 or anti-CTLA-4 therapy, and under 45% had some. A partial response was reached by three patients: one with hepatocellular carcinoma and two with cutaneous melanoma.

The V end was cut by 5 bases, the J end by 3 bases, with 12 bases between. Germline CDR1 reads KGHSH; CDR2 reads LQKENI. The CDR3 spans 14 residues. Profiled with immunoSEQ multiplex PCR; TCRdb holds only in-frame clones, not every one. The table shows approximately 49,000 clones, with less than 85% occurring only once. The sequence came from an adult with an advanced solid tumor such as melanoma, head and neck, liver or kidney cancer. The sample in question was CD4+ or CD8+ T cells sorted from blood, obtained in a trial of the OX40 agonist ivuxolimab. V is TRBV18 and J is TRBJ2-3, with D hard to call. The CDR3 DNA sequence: TGTGCCAGCTCAACACTCCCCGGGACAGATACGCAGTATTTT. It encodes CASSTLPGTDTQYF. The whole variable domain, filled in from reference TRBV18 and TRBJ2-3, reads NAGVMQNPRHLVRRRGQEARLRCSPMKGHSHVYWYRQLPEEGLKFMVYLQKENIIDESGMPKERFSAEFPKEGPSILRIQQVVRGDSAAYFCASSTLPGTDTQYFGPGTRLTVL.